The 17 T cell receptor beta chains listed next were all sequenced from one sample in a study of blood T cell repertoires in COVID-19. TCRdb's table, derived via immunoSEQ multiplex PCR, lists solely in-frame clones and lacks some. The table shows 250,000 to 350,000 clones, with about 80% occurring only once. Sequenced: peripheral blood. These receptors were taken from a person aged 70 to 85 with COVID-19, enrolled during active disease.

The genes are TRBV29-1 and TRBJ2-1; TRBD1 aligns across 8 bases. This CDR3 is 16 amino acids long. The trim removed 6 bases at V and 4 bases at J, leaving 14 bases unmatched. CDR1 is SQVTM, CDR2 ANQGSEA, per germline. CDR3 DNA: TGCAGCGTGACCGCCCCGGACAGGGCCAGTTACAATGAGCAGTTCTTC. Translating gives CSVTAPDRASYNEQFF.

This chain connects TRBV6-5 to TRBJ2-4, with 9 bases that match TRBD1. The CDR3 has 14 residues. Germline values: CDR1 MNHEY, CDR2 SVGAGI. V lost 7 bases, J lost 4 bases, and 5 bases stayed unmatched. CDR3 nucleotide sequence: TGTGCCAGCACCGGGGGGACAGGGAAAAACATTCAGTACTTC. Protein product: CASTGGTGKNIQYF.

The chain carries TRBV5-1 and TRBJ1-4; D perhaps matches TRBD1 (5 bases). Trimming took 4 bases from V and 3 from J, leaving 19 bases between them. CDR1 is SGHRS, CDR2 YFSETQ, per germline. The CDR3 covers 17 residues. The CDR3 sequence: CASSNLLAGGANEKLFF. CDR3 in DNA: TGCGCCAGCAGCAATCTTCTAGCGGGAGGGGCTAATGAAAAACTGTTTTTT.

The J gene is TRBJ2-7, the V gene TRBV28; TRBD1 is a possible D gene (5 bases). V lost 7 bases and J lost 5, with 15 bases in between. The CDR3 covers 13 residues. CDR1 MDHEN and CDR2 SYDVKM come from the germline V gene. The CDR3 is CASTRTPSDEQYF. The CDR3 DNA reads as TGTGCCAGCACTAGGACACCGTCGGACGAGCAGTACTTC. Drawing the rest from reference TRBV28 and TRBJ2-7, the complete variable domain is DVKVTQSSRYLVKRTGEKVFLECVQDMDHENMFWYRQDPGLGLRLIYFSYDVKMKEKGDIPEGYSVSREKKERFSLILESASTNQTSMYLCASTRTPSDEQYFGPGTRLTVT.

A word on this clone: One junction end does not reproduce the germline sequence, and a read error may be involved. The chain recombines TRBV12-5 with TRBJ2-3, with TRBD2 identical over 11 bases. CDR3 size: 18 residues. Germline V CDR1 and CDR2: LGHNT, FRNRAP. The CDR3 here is CASGLSSGLRASGGSAQF. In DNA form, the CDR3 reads TGTGCTAGTGGTTTGTCTTCAGGCCTTCGGGCTAGCGGGGGGAGCGCCCAATTT. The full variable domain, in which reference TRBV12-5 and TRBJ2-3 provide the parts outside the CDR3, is DARVTQTPRHKVTEMGQEVTMRCQPILGHNTVFWYRQTMMQGLELLAYFRNRAPLDDSGMPKDRFSAEMPDATLATLKIQPSEPRDSAVYFCASGLSSGLRASGGSAQFGPGTRLTVL.

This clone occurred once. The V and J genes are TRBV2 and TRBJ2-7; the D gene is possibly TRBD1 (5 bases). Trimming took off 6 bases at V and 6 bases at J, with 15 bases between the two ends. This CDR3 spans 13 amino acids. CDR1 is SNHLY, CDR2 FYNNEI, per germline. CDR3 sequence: CASRQGTVVEQYF. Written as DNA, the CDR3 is TGTGCCAGCAGGCAGGGTACCGTGGTCGAGCAGTACTTC. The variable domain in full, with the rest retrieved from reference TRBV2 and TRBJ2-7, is EPEVTQTPSHQVTQMGQEVILRCVPISNHLYFYWYRQILGQKVEFLVSFYNNEISEKSEIFDDQFSVERPDGSNFTLKIRSTKLEDSAMYFCASRQGTVVEQYFGPGTRLTVT.

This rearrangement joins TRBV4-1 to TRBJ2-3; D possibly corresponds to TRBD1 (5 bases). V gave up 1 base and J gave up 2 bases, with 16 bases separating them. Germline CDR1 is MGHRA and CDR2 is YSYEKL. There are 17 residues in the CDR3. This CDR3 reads CASSQARARTLTDTQYF. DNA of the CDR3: TGCGCCAGCAGCCAAGCGCGTGCGCGGACACTCACAGATACGCAGTATTTT.

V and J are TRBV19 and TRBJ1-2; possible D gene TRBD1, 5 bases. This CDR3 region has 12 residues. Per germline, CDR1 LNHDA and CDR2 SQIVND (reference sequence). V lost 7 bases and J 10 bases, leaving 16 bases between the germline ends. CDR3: CASKMTDTDYTF. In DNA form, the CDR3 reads TGTGCCAGTAAGATGACAGACACCGACTACACCTTC. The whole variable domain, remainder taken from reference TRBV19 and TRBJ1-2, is DGGITQSPKYLFRKEGQNVTLSCEQNLNHDAMYWYRQDPGQGLRLIYYSQIVNDFQKGDIAEGYSVSREKKESFPLTVTSAQKNPTAFYLCASKMTDTDYTFGSGTRLTVV.

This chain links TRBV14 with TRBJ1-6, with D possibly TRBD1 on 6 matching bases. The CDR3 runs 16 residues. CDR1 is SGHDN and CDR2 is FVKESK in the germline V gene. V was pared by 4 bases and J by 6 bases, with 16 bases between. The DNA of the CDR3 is TGTGCCAGCAGCCTACTGGGGGGGCAGAGTAATTCACCCCTCCACTTT. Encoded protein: CASSLLGGQSNSPLHF.

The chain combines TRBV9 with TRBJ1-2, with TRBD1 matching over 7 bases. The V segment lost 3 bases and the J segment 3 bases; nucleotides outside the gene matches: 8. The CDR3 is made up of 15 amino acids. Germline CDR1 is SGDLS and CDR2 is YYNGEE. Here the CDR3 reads CASSARDRDYYGYTF. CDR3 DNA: TGTGCCAGCAGCGCTAGAGACAGGGACTACTATGGCTACACCTTC.

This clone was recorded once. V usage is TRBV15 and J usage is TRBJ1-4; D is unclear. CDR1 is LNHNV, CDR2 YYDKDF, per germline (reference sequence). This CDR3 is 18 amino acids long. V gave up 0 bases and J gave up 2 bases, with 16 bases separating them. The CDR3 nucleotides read TGTGCCACCAGCAGAGATCGATTAAGGAGGGCCACTAATGAAAAACTGTTTTTT. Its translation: CATSRDRLRRATNEKLFF.

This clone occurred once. The CDR3 loop is CATSRDRGPADTQYF. DNA of the CDR3: TGTGCCACCAGCAGAGATCGGGGTCCGGCAGATACGCAGTATTTT. The chain has TRBV15 and TRBJ2-3; weak D call: TRBD2 (5 bases). V lost 0 bases to trimming and J lost 4 bases, with 11 bases between them. CDR1 and CDR2 from the germline V gene are LNHNV and YYDKDF (reference sequence). The CDR3 has 15 amino acids.

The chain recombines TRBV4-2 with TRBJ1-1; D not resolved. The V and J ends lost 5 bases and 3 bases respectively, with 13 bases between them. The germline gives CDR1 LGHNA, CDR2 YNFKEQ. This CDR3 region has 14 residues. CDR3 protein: CASSMVRSDTEAFF. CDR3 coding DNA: TGTGCCAGCAGCATGGTCCGGTCGGACACTGAAGCTTTCTTT.

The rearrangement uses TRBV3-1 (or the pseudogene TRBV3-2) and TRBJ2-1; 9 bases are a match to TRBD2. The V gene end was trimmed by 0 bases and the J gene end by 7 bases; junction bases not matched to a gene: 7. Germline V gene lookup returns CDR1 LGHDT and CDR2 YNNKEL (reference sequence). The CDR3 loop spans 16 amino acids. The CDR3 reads CASSQEWRGGRNEQFF. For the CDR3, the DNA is TGTGCCAGCAGCCAAGAGTGGCGGGGGGGCAGGAATGAGCAGTTCTTC.

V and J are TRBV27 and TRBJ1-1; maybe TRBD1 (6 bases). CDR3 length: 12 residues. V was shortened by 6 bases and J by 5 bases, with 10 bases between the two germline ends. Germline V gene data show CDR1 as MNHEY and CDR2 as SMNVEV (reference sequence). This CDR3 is CASSNDRTEAFF. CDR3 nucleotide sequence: TGTGCCAGCAGCAATGACAGGACTGAAGCTTTCTTT.

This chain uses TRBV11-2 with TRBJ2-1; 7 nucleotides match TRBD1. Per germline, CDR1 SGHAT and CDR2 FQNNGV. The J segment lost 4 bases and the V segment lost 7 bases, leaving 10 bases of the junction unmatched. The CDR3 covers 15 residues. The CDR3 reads CASNPTGQTYNEQFF. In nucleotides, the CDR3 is TGTGCCAGCAACCCGACGGGACAGACATACAATGAGCAGTTCTTC.

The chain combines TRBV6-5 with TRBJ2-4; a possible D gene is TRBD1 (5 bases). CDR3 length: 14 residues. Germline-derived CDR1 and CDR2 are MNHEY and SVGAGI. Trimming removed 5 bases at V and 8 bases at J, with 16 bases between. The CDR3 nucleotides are TGTGCCAGCAGTCCTCGGAAGGGGTGGGACATTCAGTACTTC. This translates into CASSPRKGWDIQYF.